This TCR beta chain stems from a study of control samples from healthy donors and cancer patients. The method was immunoSEQ multiplex PCR; TCRdb's version includes in-frame clones alone and lacks a portion of them. The table has hundreds of thousands of clones, about nine tenths seen once; the top ten hold around 6.4%. The CDR3 has 13 residues. Germline CDR1 reads ENHRY; CDR2 reads SYGVKD. Unmatched junction bases numbered 2, after V lost 6 bases and J lost 4 bases. The sequence came from a middle-aged man with head and neck cancer. The V and J genes are TRBV10-3 and TRBJ1-1; 10 bases agree with TRBD1. What was sequenced was PBMCs. In DNA form, the CDR3 reads TGTGCCATCAGCCGGGACAGGGGCACTGAAGCTTTCTTT. It encodes CAISRDRGTEAFF.